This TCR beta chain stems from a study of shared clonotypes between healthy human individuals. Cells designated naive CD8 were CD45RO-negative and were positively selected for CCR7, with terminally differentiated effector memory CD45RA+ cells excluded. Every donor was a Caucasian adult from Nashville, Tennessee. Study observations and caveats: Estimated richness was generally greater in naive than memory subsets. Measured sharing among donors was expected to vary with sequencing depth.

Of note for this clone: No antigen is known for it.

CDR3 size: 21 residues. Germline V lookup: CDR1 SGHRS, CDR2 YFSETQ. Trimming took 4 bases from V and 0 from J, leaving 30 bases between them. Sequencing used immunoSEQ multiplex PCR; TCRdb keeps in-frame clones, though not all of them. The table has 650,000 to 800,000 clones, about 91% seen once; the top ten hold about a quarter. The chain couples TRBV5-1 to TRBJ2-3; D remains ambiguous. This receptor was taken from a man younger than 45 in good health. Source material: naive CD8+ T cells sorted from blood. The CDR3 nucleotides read TGCGCCAGCAGCCCGGGCGACGATAGAAGCGAATCGTTTTCTAGCACAGATACGCAGTATTTT. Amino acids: CASSPGDDRSESFSSTDTQYF.